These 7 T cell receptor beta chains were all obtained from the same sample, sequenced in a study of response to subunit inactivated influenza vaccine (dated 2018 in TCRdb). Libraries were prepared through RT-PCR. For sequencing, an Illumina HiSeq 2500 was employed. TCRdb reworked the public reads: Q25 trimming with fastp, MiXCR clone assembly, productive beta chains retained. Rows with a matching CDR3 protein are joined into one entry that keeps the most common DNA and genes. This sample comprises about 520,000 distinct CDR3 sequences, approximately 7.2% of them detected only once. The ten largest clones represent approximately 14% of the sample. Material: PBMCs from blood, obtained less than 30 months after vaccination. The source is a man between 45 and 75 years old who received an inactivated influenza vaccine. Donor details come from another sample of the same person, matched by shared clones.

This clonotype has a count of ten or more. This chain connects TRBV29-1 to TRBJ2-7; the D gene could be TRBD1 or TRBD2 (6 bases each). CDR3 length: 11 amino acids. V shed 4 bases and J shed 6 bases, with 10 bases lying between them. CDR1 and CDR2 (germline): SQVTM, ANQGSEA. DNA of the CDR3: TGCAGCGTTGGGACAGCGGGCGAGCAGTACTTC. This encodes CSVGTAGEQYF.

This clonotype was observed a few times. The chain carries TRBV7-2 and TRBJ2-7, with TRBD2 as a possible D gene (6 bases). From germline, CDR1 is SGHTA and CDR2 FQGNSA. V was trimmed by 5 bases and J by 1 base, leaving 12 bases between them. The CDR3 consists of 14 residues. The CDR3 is CASSATRVSYEQYF. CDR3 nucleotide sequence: TGTGCCAGCAGCGCGACTAGGGTATCCTACGAGCAGTACTTC.

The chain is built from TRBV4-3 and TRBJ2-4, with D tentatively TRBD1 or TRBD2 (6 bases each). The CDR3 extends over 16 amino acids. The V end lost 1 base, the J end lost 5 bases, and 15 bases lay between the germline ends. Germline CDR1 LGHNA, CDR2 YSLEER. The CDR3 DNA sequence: TGCGCCAGCAGCCAAGGGAGGAGGGGGAGACAAAACATTCAGTACTTC. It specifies CASSQGRRGRQNIQYF.

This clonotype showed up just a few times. The CDR3 loop reads CASSLEGPNEKLFF. For the CDR3, the DNA is TGTGCCAGCAGTTTGGAGGGGCCTAATGAAAAACTGTTTTTT. This chain joins TRBV27 and TRBJ1-4, with D possibly being TRBD1 (5 bases). Germline CDR1 MNHEY, CDR2 SMNVEV (reference sequence). V gave up 3 bases and J gave up 3 bases, with 8 bases separating them. There are 14 residues in the CDR3.

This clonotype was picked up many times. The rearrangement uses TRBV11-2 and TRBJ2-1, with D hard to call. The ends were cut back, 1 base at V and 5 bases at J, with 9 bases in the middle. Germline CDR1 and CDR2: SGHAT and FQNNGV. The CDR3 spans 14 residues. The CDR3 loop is CASSLGPIDNEQFF. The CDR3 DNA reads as TGTGCCAGCAGCTTAGGGCCCATAGACAATGAGCAGTTCTTC.

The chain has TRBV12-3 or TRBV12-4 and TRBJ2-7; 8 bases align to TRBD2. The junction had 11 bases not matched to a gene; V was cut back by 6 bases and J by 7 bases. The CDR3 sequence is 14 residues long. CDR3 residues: CASRAGTRGGEQYF. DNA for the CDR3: TGTGCCAGCAGGGCCGGGACTAGGGGAGGAGAGCAGTACTTC.

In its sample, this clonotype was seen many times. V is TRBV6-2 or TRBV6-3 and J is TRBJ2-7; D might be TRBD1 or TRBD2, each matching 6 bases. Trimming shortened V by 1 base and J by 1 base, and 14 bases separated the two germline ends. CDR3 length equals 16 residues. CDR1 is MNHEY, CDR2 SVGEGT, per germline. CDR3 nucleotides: TGTGCCAGCAGTTACTGGATGGGGGGCAATTCCTACGAGCAGTACTTC. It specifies CASSYWMGGNSYEQYF.